This T cell receptor beta chain originates from a study of T-cell memory formation after mild COVID-19. The authors produced TCR alpha and TCR beta cDNA libraries with sample barcodes and UMIs by 5'RACE using constant-segment primers. TCRdb processed the 5' RACE reads anew with MiXCR; each CDR3 protein has one entry. The sample lists hundreds of thousands of distinct CDR3 sequences, 15% to 20% occurring once. CDR1 is SGHTA, CDR2 FQGNSA, per germline. The V and J ends lost 2 bases and 1 base respectively, with 11 bases between them. The CDR3 covers 15 residues. Comment on this clonotype: What it binds is not known.

Study-level findings and limits: The second-wave clones peaking on day 37 were not confirmed as SARS-CoV-2-specific. The CD4+ clones that contracted clustered mainly within CM and EM, and the CD8+ clones concentrated in EMRA.

The specimen sequenced was PBMCs or a T cell subset sorted from them (not recorded which). V is TRBV7-2 and J is TRBJ1-1; perhaps TRBD1 as D (5 bases). This TCR derives from a man aged 18-30 years who had mild COVID-19 (a few samples of this study predate the infection). Cell type and time point are not known. CDR3 nucleotide sequence: TGTGCCAGCAGCTTATGGCGGGGGGAGAACACTGAAGCTTTCTTT. Protein product: CASSLWRGENTEAFF.